This is a list of T cell receptor beta chains from one sample in a study of post-analysis software for immune sequencing data. TCRdb analysed the PCR reads with MiXCR anew, one entry per CDR3 protein. Here the sample spans about 500,000 distinct CDR3 sequences, less than 45% being singletons. The sample comprised blood. The receptors were sampled from a girl aged 10-17 years with multiple sclerosis. The CDR3 runs from the conserved cysteine through the conserved F or W. D genes are given only for firm matches. Clone size is shown for a subset of rows, as once, few, many or a class of expanded clone.

>NA|TRBD2|TRBV9|TRBJ2-3
CASSVVLAGVDTQYF
TGTGCCAGCAGCGTAGTGCTAGCGGGAGTAGATACGCAGTATTTT
>NA|TRBD2|TRBV7-7|TRBJ2-1
CASSFSSGRFDEQFF
TGTGCTAGCAGCTTCTCTAGCGGGAGATTCGATGAGCAGTTCTTC
>few|TRBD2|TRBV4-2|TRBJ2-5
CASSQTTSVAGGPKTQYF
TGTGCCAGCAGCCAAACTACCTCTGTAGCGGGAGGGCCGAAGACCCAGTACTTC
>NA|NA|TRBV28|TRBJ2-7
CASRLLAVNDEQYF
TGTGCCAGCAGGTTATTAGCGGTAAATGACGAGCAGTACTTC
>NA|NA|TRBV29-1|TRBJ2-1
CSVEREESSYNEQFF
TGCAGCGTTGAAAGGGAGGAGAGCTCCTACAATGAGCAGTTCTTC
>NA|NA|TRBV29-1|TRBJ1-1
CSVQPQRENTEAFF
TGCAGCGTTCAACCGCAGCGGGAGAACACTGAAGCTTTCTTT
>few|NA|TRBV7-6|TRBJ1-5
CASSRGRGISQPQHF
TGTGCCAGCAGCCGGGGGAGAGGGATAAGTCAGCCCCAGCATTTT
>once|NA|TRBV7-2|TRBJ2-7
CASSLEGGREQYF
TGTGCCAGCAGCTTAGAGGGGGGCCGCGAGCAGTACTTC
>NA|NA|TRBV28|TRBJ2-7
CASSLGGTVSYEQYF
TGTGCCAGCAGTTTAGGGGGGACGGTCTCCTACGAGCAGTACTTC
>NA|TRBD2|TRBV3-1|TRBJ2-1
CASSLKWGSGRAGSYNEQFF
TGTGCCAGCAGCCTCAAATGGGGTAGCGGGAGGGCCGGGTCCTACAATGAGCAGTTCTTC
>few|NA|TRBV20-1|TRBJ2-1
CSAFVSSDNEQFF
TGCAGTGCCTTTGTCAGTTCGGACAATGAGCAGTTCTTC
>NA|NA|TRBV12-3/TRBV12-4|TRBJ2-1
CASKSDSSYNERFF
TGTGCCAGCAAGAGTGACAGCTCCTACAATGAGCGGTTCTTC
>once|NA|TRBV28|TRBJ2-1
CASSFGRAEGDEQFF
TGTGCCAGCAGTTTCGGGCGGGCGGAGGGCGATGAGCAGTTCTTC
>few|TRBD2|TRBV9|TRBJ2-7
CASSVGGSGSISYEQYF
TGTGCCAGCAGCGTAGGTGGTAGCGGGAGTATCTCCTACGAGCAGTACTTC
>NA|TRBD2|TRBV3-1|TRBJ2-3
CACSQGTSVADTQYF
TGTGCCTGCAGCCAAGGGACTAGCGTAGCAGATACGCAGTATTTT
>NA|NA|TRBV7-2|TRBJ1-4
CASSSEQGGVWEKLFF
TGTGCCAGCAGCTCAGAACAGGGTGGTGTATGGGAAAAACTGTTTTTT
>NA|TRBD1|TRBV20-1|TRBJ1-5
CSARTGRTAQHF
TGCAGTGCTAGGACAGGGAGAACGGCCCAGCATTTT
>NA|TRBD1|TRBV20-1|TRBJ2-7
CSARVGDRSPYEQYF
TGCAGTGCTAGAGTTGGGGACAGGTCCCCTTACGAGCAGTACTTC
>NA|TRBD1|TRBV29-1|TRBJ2-5
CSAPSGTGHPETQYF
TGCAGCGCTCCCTCCGGGACAGGGCACCCAGAGACCCAGTACTTC
>NA|NA|TRBV25-1|TRBJ2-1
CASSEQQGRLNEQFF
TGTGCCAGCAGTGAACAACAGGGAAGACTGAATGAGCAGTTCTTC
>NA|NA|TRBV5-1|TRBJ2-3
CASSAGTPNTDTQYF
TGCGCCAGCAGCGCCGGGACACCTAACACAGATACGCAGTATTTT
>NA|NA|TRBV2|TRBJ2-6
CASTRPGSGANVLTF
TGTGCCAGCACCAGACCCGGTAGCGGGGCCAACGTCCTGACTTTC
>NA|NA|TRBV3-1|TRBJ2-1
CASSRNGVPEQFF
TGTGCCAGCAGTCGTAATGGTGTTCCTGAGCAGTTCTTC
>NA|NA|TRBV2|TRBJ1-2
CASSTGTGNYGYTF
TGTGCCAGCAGCACCGGGACGGGAAACTATGGCTACACCTTC
>NA|NA|TRBV29-1|TRBJ2-1
CSVDPSLLYNEQFF
TGCAGCGTTGACCCGTCTCTACTCTACAATGAGCAGTTCTTC
>few|TRBD1|TRBV27|TRBJ2-7
CASSSAPGQGFAYEQYF
TGTGCCAGCAGTTCGGCACCGGGACAGGGATTTGCCTACGAGCAGTACTTC
>NA|TRBD2|TRBV7-9|TRBJ2-1
CASSLILAGKYNEQFF
TGTGCCAGCAGCTTAATACTAGCGGGGAAATACAATGAGCAGTTCTTC
>NA|NA|TRBV12-3/TRBV12-4|TRBJ2-4
CASSPTDRNIQYF
TGTGCCAGCAGTCCCACAGACAGAAACATTCAGTACTTC